These 5 T cell receptor beta chains came from one sample sequenced in a study of T cell responses to AZD1222 COVID-19 vaccine. The data were produced by immunoSEQ multiplex PCR, yet TCRdb's version contains in-frame clones alone and is incomplete. The sample lists about 170,000 clones, roughly 92% occurring once. The sequencing here drew on peripheral blood, taken on day 0 of AZD1222 vaccination. These receptors came from an adult in good health.

This clone has just a few counts. This sequence joins TRBV10-1 and TRBJ2-2; the match to TRBD2 covers 7 bases. The ends lost 5 bases at V and 7 bases at J; junction bases unmatched: 13. Germline assignment: CDR1 WNHNN and CDR2 SYGVQD (reference sequence). The CDR3 length is 16 residues. The CDR3 DNA sequence: TGCGCCAGCAGTACTAGCGCGGGGAGAGGAAACGGGGAGCTGTTTTTT. Translating it yields CASSTSAGRGNGELFF.

V is TRBV7-9 and J is TRBJ2-7; TRBD1 might be the D (8 bases). Germline V CDR1 and CDR2: SEHNR, FQNEAQ (reference sequence). The V and J ends lost 3 bases and 5 bases respectively, with 17 bases between them. The CDR3 is made up of 15 amino acids. CDR3 region: CASSLGGTGGHEQYF. The CDR3 DNA reads TGTGCCAGCAGCTTGGGAGGGACAGGCGGCCACGAGCAGTACTTC.

Here the CDR3 DNA reads TGTGCCAGCTCACCACCGGAGGCAGTGAGTGGCTACACCTTC. It is translated as CASSPPEAVSGYTF. The chain links TRBV18 to TRBJ1-2, with no clear D. This CDR3 region has 14 residues. Deletions cut 0 bases from V and 7 bases from J, with 12 bases between. Germline CDR1 and CDR2: KGHSH and LQKENI.

V gene TRBV4-3 combines with J gene TRBJ2-1; 11 nucleotides agree with TRBD2. In germline, CDR1 is LGHNA, CDR2 YSLEER. V was pared by 2 bases and J by 8 bases, with 5 bases of the junction left unmatched. There are 15 residues in the CDR3. The chain's CDR3 is CASSQIAGGLHEQFF. The CDR3 nucleotides are TGCGCCAGCAGCCAAATAGCGGGGGGGTTGCATGAGCAGTTCTTC.

This chain uses TRBV1 with TRBJ2-2; the table's TRBD2 call for D was not verified on the DNA. TRBV1 is an annotated pseudogene. This CDR3 has 15 residues. The CDR3 loop reads CTSSPPGSLTGELFF. The CDR3 DNA sequence: TGCACCAGCAGCCCCCCGGGGTCACTAACCGGGGAGCTGTTTTTT.